This is a list of T cell receptor beta chains from one sample in a study of neurological immune-mediated disorders. One entry per CDR3 protein, called by TCRdb with MiXCR from the 5' RACE reads. The data show 90,000 to 150,000 distinct CDR3 sequences, with 3% to 3.5% seen just once and 1.3% held by the top ten. Material: PBMCs. The receptors come from a woman under 40 with multiple sclerosis. Each CDR3 is given with its conserved first and last residue. The D gene is left open where the match is weak. The size field is filled for only some rows; it gives once, few, many or a size class.

V,size,J,D,CDR3,DNA
TRBV18,few,TRBJ2-2,-,CASSTRETGELFF,TGTGCCAGCTCCACGAGAGAGACCGGGGAGCTGTTTTTT
TRBV5-1,many,TRBJ2-2,-,CASSLRQGLNTGELFF,TGCGCCAGCAGCTTACGGCAGGGACTGAACACCGGGGAGCTGTTTTTT
TRBV4-3,many,TRBJ1-1,-,CASSQDGGLTPEAFF,TGCGCCAGCAGCCAAGATGGGGGGTTAACCCCTGAAGCTTTCTTT
TRBV10-3,-,TRBJ1-2,-,CAISESGFSLYGYTF,TGTGCCATCAGTGAGTCGGGGTTCTCCCTCTATGGCTACACCTTC
TRBV7-9,many,TRBJ2-7,-,CASSSGLGTYEQYF,TGTGCCAGCAGCTCCGGCCTAGGCACCTACGAGCAGTACTTC
TRBV7-6,many,TRBJ2-7,TRBD1,CASSLGDRDYEQYF,TGTGCCAGCAGCTTAGGGGACAGGGACTACGAGCAGTACTTC
TRBV12-3/TRBV12-4,many,TRBJ2-1,TRBD2,CASSLGTSGASYNEQFF,TGTGCCAGCAGCCTCGGGACTAGCGGAGCCTCCTACAATGAGCAGTTCTTC
TRBV7-2,many,TRBJ2-7,TRBD1,CASSPTGQGPYEQYF,TGTGCCAGCAGCCCCACGGGACAGGGTCCCTACGAGCAGTACTTC
TRBV7-2,many,TRBJ2-3,-,CASSLVGGRGSDTQYF,TGTGCCAGCAGCTTAGTGGGGGGCAGGGGTTCAGATACGCAGTATTTT
TRBV5-1,few,TRBJ2-1,TRBD2,CASSLGGGGISANEQFF,TGCGCCAGCAGCTTGGGCGGCGGGGGGATATCGGCAAATGAGCAGTTCTTC
TRBV10-3,many,TRBJ2-3,-,CAIKPSSTDTQYF,TGTGCCATCAAGCCCTCGAGCACAGATACGCAGTATTTT
TRBV7-9,many,TRBJ2-3,-,CASSLALGRGDTQYF,TGTGCCAGCAGCTTAGCACTAGGGCGGGGAGATACGCAGTATTTT
TRBV12-3/TRBV12-4,many,TRBJ1-1,TRBD1,CASSLGTGLEAFF,TGTGCCAGCAGTTTGGGGACAGGGCTAGAAGCTTTCTTT
TRBV19,many,TRBJ2-1,TRBD2,CASRIGTSGYNEQFF,TGTGCCAGTAGGATCGGGACTAGCGGTTACAATGAGCAGTTCTTC
TRBV7-8,many,TRBJ2-5,TRBD1,CASSRRGLEQETQYF,TGTGCCAGCAGCCGTAGGGGGCTTGAACAAGAGACCCAGTACTTC
TRBV10-3,-,TRBJ2-5,TRBD2,CAISGTSGETQYF,TGTGCCATCAGCGGGACTAGCGGGGAGACCCAGTACTTC
TRBV6-2/TRBV6-3,many,TRBJ2-1,-,CASKRQGTPYNEQFF,TGTGCCAGCAAGAGGCAGGGGACCCCCTACAATGAGCAGTTCTTC
TRBV7-9,few,TRBJ2-3,TRBD1,CASSVRQGSTDTQYF,TGTGCCAGCAGCGTTAGACAGGGAAGCACAGATACGCAGTATTTT
TRBV10-2,many,TRBJ1-1,TRBD1,CASSEYRGDEAFF,TGCGCCAGCAGTGAATACAGGGGGGATGAAGCTTTCTTT
TRBV7-6,-,TRBJ2-1,-,CASSLDGNNEQFF,TGTGCCAGCAGCTTGGACGGAAACAATGAGCAGTTCTTC
TRBV6-2/TRBV6-3,many,TRBJ2-7,TRBD2,CASSYGSSGRREQYF,TGTGCCAGCAGTTACGGGTCTAGCGGGAGACGGGAGCAGTACTTC
TRBV7-2,many,TRBJ2-3,TRBD2,CASSPSSTGGAQYF,TGTGCCAGCAGCCCCAGCTCCACGGGGGGGGCGCAGTATTTT
TRBV5-6,-,TRBJ1-2,-,CASSRGGQDYGYTF,TGTGCCAGCAGCAGGGGGGGCCAGGACTATGGCTACACCTTC
TRBV5-1,many,TRBJ1-2,TRBD1,CASSLRSDREAGYTF,TGCGCCAGCAGCTTACGTTCAGACAGGGAGGCTGGCTACACCTTC
TRBV6-5,many,TRBJ2-2,-,CASSYYNTNTGELFF,TGTGCCAGCAGTTACTATAATACGAACACCGGGGAGCTGTTTTTT
TRBV12-3/TRBV12-4,many,TRBJ1-2,TRBD1,CASSLRDRGGYTF,TGTGCCAGCAGTTTGAGGGACAGGGGAGGCTACACCTTC
TRBV27,many,TRBJ2-1,-,CASSLRGEGKNNEQFF,TGTGCCAGCAGTTTGAGAGGCGAGGGGAAAAACAATGAGCAGTTCTTC
TRBV20-1,many,TRBJ2-2,TRBD1,CSARRLQGADTGELFF,TGCAGTGCTAGACGCCTCCAGGGGGCGGACACCGGGGAGCTGTTTTTT
TRBV20-1,many,TRBJ2-7,TRBD2,CSARVGTSGTYEQYF,TGCAGTGCTAGAGTCGGGACTAGCGGAACCTACGAGCAGTACTTC
TRBV12-5,many,TRBJ2-3,TRBD2,CASGLATLAGRTDTQYF,TGTGCTAGTGGTTTGGCCACCCTAGCGGGCCGCACAGATACGCAGTATTTT
TRBV5-5,many,TRBJ2-7,-,CASSLQHGYEQYF,TGTGCCAGCAGCTTGCAACACGGCTACGAGCAGTACTTC
TRBV7-9,-,TRBJ2-1,TRBD1,CDSSKQGAEQFF,TGTGACAGCAGCAAACAGGGGGCTGAGCAGTTCTTC
TRBV4-1,many,TRBJ1-2,-,CASSGQGTHYGYTF,TGCGCCAGCAGCGGTCAGGGGACGCACTATGGCTACACCTTC
TRBV12-3/TRBV12-4,many,TRBJ1-1,-,CASSFRTNTEAFF,TGTGCCAGCAGTTTCCGAACGAACACTGAAGCTTTCTTT
TRBV24-1,many,TRBJ2-2,-,CATSDLPSGPNTGELFF,TGTGCCACCAGTGATTTGCCCTCGGGGCCGAACACCGGGGAGCTGTTTTTT
TRBV7-9,many,TRBJ1-1,-,CASSPPANTEAFF,TGTGCCAGCAGCCCCCCAGCTAACACTGAAGCTTTCTTT
TRBV18,many,TRBJ1-2,-,CASSPGPGGNYGYTF,TGTGCCAGCTCACCGGGGCCGGGAGGCAACTATGGCTACACCTTC
TRBV4-3,many,TRBJ1-5,TRBD1,CASSQERDRGRGPQHF,TGCGCCAGCAGCCAAGAACGGGACAGGGGGCGCGGGCCCCAGCATTTT
TRBV20-1,many,TRBJ1-5,TRBD1,CSARVRDRAYQPQHF,TGCAGTGCTAGAGTCCGGGACAGAGCCTATCAGCCCCAGCATTTT
TRBV6-1,few,TRBJ2-7,-,CASSEGGKGSYEQYF,TGTGCCAGCAGTGAAGGGGGAAAGGGATCCTACGAGCAGTACTTC
TRBV18,-,TRBJ1-2,-,CASSPSWADDGYTF,TGTGCCAGCTCACCTAGTTGGGCGGATGATGGCTACACCTTC
TRBV7-9,many,TRBJ2-2,-,CASSSLNPTEKNTGELFF,TGTGCCAGCAGCTCCCTAAACCCGACAGAAAAGAACACCGGGGAGCTGTTTTTT
TRBV20-1,many,TRBJ2-1,TRBD2,CTGLAVTYNEQFF,TGCACTGGACTAGCGGTGACCTACAATGAGCAGTTCTTC
TRBV12-3/TRBV12-4,many,TRBJ1-4,-,CASTGSNEKLFF,TGTGCCAGCACAGGGTCTAATGAAAAACTGTTTTTT
TRBV12-3/TRBV12-4,few,TRBJ2-3,-,CASSSGPQGTDTQYF,TGTGCCAGCAGTTCAGGTCCCCAGGGCACAGATACGCAGTATTTT
TRBV5-6,many,TRBJ2-1,TRBD2,CASSLIVPASGKYNEQFF,TGTGCCAGCAGCTTGATCGTTCCGGCTAGCGGGAAATACAATGAGCAGTTCTTC
TRBV25-1,many,TRBJ2-7,TRBD1,CASSRLRDRGYEQYF,TGTGCCAGCAGTAGACTCCGGGACAGGGGCTACGAGCAGTACTTC
TRBV20-1,many,TRBJ2-6,TRBD1,CSATKPGQWANVLTF,TGCAGTGCCACTAAACCGGGACAGTGGGCCAACGTCCTGACTTTC
TRBV13,-,TRBJ2-2,TRBD1,CASSPDRGSGALFF,TGTGCCAGCAGCCCGGACAGGGGATCCGGGGCGCTGTTTTTT